This T cell receptor beta chain was observed in a study of T cell responses to AZD1222 COVID-19 vaccine. Turning to this clone: Antigen specificity is unknown.

Notes on the study in general: Spike-wide coverage was observed for vaccine-associated CD4 TCRs, with dominant responses at 160-218 and 743-854.

Repertoires were generated with immunoSEQ multiplex PCR, while TCRdb's copy carries only in-frame clones and drops some. The sample lists under 150,000 clones; 85% to 95% were seen once. The V gene lost 4 bases and the J gene lost 6 bases, with 5 bases spanning the gap. Germline V gene data show CDR1 as SGHKS and CDR2 as YYEKEE (reference sequence). The CDR3 contains 11 residues. The material sequenced was peripheral blood, taken on day 0 of AZD1222 vaccination. The chain employs TRBV5-5 and TRBJ2-1; unclear D gene. The TCR comes from an adult in good health. The chain's CDR3 is CASSPVNEQFF. The CDR3 DNA sequence: TGTGCCAGCAGCCCGGTCAATGAGCAGTTCTTC.